These 30 T cell receptor beta chains were sequenced from one sample in a study of radiation and T cells in renal cell carcinoma. Time point described: baseline pretreatment blood. Treatment specified: 15 Gy SBRT to primary tumor, nephrectomy 4 weeks later. Sequencing was performed with immunoSEQ multiplex PCR; in TCRdb, only in-frame clones are kept and a portion is missing. The data show 120,000 to 150,000 clones, roughly nine tenths seen once. The sequenced sample was blood, obtained from a patient whose treatment included radiotherapy and nephrectomy. The receptors were gathered from a woman aged 70-85 years with renal cell carcinoma.

The chain links TRBV6-5 to TRBJ1-4; D is uncertain. Germline lookup yields CDR1 MNHEY and CDR2 SVGAGI. The CDR3 has 13 residues. Trimming stripped 7 bases from V and 4 bases from J, with 10 bases between. The CDR3 DNA follows: TGTGCCAGCAAGACACCCGGTAATGAAAAACTGTTTTTT. Protein: CASKTPGNEKLFF.

This chain links TRBV15 with TRBJ1-1, with D hard to call. Deletions cut 0 bases from V and 2 bases from J, with 4 bases between. CDR1 LNHNV and CDR2 YYDKDF come from the germline V gene (reference sequence). This CDR3 comprises 13 residues. This CDR3 reads CATSRDLNTEAFF. CDR3 in DNA: TGTGCCACCAGCAGAGACCTAAACACTGAAGCTTTCTTT.

In its sample, this clone was seen once. The chain couples TRBV5-1 to TRBJ1-1, with 9 bases fitting TRBD1. CDR3 length: 15 residues. V trimming: 4 bases; J trimming: 5 bases; junction bases outside the gene matches: 9. Germline-derived CDR1 and CDR2 are SGHRS and YFSETQ. DNA for the CDR3: TGCGCCAGCAGCGACCCACAGGGGGCTGGAACTGAAGCTTTCTTT. This gives the protein CASSDPQGAGTEAFF.

This clone was recorded only once. The chain combines TRBV6-1 with TRBJ1-1; D unclear. The CDR3 contains 13 residues. Trimming shortened V by 6 bases and J by 0 bases, and 8 bases separated the two germline ends. Per the germline V gene, CDR1 is MNHNS and CDR2 is SASEGT. This CDR3 is CASRSEMNTEAFF. The CDR3 DNA follows: TGTGCCAGCAGGAGCGAGATGAACACTGAAGCTTTCTTT.

The chain carries TRBV6-6 and TRBJ1-1; D is uncertain. From germline, CDR1 is MNHNY and CDR2 SVGAGI (reference sequence). This CDR3 comprises 14 residues. V was clipped by 7 bases and J by 0 bases, with 12 bases between them. This chain's CDR3 is CASIWGLMNTEAFF. The CDR3 DNA is TGTGCCAGCATCTGGGGTCTAATGAACACTGAAGCTTTCTTT.

This chain uses TRBV30 with TRBJ1-1, with a tentative D call TRBD1 (5 bases). Germline loops: CDR1 GTSNPN, CDR2 SVGIG (reference sequence). The V end was cut by 0 bases, the J end by 1 base, with 9 bases between. The CDR3 spans 14 residues. The CDR3 coding sequence is TGTGCCTGGAGTGTCACGGGACGGAACACTGAAGCTTTCTTT. It codes for CAWSVTGRNTEAFF. Full variable domain (outside the CDR3, taken from reference TRBV30 and TRBJ1-1): SQTIHQWPATLVQPVGSPLSLECTVEGTSNPNLYWYRQAAGRGLQLLFYSVGIGQISSEVPQNLSASRPQDRQFILSSKKLLLSDSGFYLCAWSVTGRNTEAFFGQGTRLTVV.

The rearrangement uses TRBV10-3 and TRBJ1-2, with TRBD1 matching 11 bases. The J segment lost 4 bases and the V segment lost 2 bases, leaving 3 bases of the junction unmatched. Germline CDR1 and CDR2: ENHRY and SYGVKD. The CDR3 runs 15 residues. Written as DNA, the CDR3 is TGTGCCATCAGTGAGGGGACAGGGGGAGGCTATGGCTACACCTTC. Translated, it gives CAISEGTGGGYGYTF.

V gene TRBV6-5 combines with J gene TRBJ1-1, with unresolved D. The CDR3 extends over 14 amino acids. V dropped 8 bases and J dropped 5 bases, with 18 bases sitting between them. CDR1 is MNHEY, CDR2 SVGAGI, per germline. The CDR3 loop reads CASGSFGAGTEAFF. CDR3 DNA sequence: TGTGCCAGCGGTTCTTTTGGAGCGGGAACTGAAGCTTTCTTT.

This chain uses TRBV30 with TRBJ2-1, with 9 bases that match TRBD2. V dropped 0 bases and J dropped 6; count of bases not matched to a gene: 6. Germline V gene sequence: CDR1 GTSNPN, CDR2 SVGIG (reference sequence). The CDR3 is 15 residues long. The CDR3 protein is CAWSVPLAGSNEQFF. The DNA for the CDR3 is TGTGCCTGGAGTGTACCCCTAGCGGGGAGCAATGAGCAGTTCTTC.

In this sample, this clone turned up a few times. This chain connects TRBV19 to TRBJ1-1; D is undetermined. V lost 6 bases and J 4 bases, leaving 15 bases between the germline ends. The CDR3 runs to 14 residues. Germline V CDR1 and CDR2: LNHDA, SQIVND (reference sequence). CDR3 DNA sequence: TGTGCCAGTAGCAGGCACACCGGCGGCACTGAAGCTTTCTTT. This codes for CASSRHTGGTEAFF.

This rearrangement joins TRBV14 to TRBJ1-1, with D maybe TRBD1 (5 bases). Germline CDR1 reads SGHDN; CDR2 reads FVKESK. V shed 6 bases and J shed 3 bases, with 14 bases lying between them. The CDR3 is 14 residues long. As DNA, the CDR3 is TGTGCCAGCAGGGCCGGGACGGATGACACTGAAGCTTTCTTT. Protein: CASRAGTDDTEAFF.

V usage is TRBV6-5 and J usage is TRBJ1-1, with D maybe TRBD1 (5 bases). The germline V gene encodes CDR1 MNHEY and CDR2 SVGAGI. Trimming removed 6 bases from V and 1 base from J, with 15 bases in between. CDR3 length: 15 residues. The CDR3 sequence is CASRARTSPNTEAFF. The CDR3 DNA is TGTGCCAGCAGAGCCAGGACAAGCCCGAACACTGAAGCTTTCTTT.

This chain uses TRBV9 with TRBJ1-1; D uncertain. Trimming took off 1 base at V and 1 base at J, with 8 bases between the two ends. The CDR3 totals 14 residues. Germline V gene data show CDR1 as SGDLS and CDR2 as YYNGEE. The CDR3, as DNA: TGTGCCAGCAGCGTATTACGGGAGAACACTGAAGCTTTCTTT. Residues: CASSVLRENTEAFF. Complete variable domain (other parts from reference TRBV9 and TRBJ1-1): DSGVTQTPKHLITATGQRVTLRCSPRSGDLSVYWYQQSLDQGLQFLIQYYNGEERAKGNILERFSAQQFPDLHSELNLSSLELGDSALYFCASSVLRENTEAFFGQGTRLTVV.

This chain connects TRBV9 to TRBJ2-5; no clear D gene. Germline CDR1 and CDR2: SGDLS and YYNGEE. CDR3 length equals 16 residues. The V and J ends lost 3 bases and 5 bases respectively, with 20 bases between them. CDR3 sequence (DNA): TGTGCCAGCAGCGAGCAACCTAGGTACCCCGGGGAGACCCAGTACTTC. This encodes CASSEQPRYPGETQYF.

The chain joins TRBV9 to TRBJ1-2; possible D gene TRBD1, 6 bases. The length of the CDR3 is 14 residues. Germline assignment: CDR1 SGDLS and CDR2 YYNGEE. Trimming left V 0 bases short and J 7 bases short, with 13 bases between. The CDR3 sequence: CASSVAAQGPGYTF. CDR3 DNA: TGTGCCAGCAGCGTAGCTGCACAGGGCCCTGGCTACACCTTC.

The V and J genes are TRBV9 and TRBJ2-5; D may be TRBD1 (6 bases). V gave up 2 bases and J gave up 0 bases, with 11 bases separating them. The CDR3 totals 15 residues. From germline, CDR1 is SGDLS and CDR2 YYNGEE. In DNA, the CDR3 is TGTGCCAGCAGCGTTGGACAGCAGTACCAAGAGACCCAGTACTTC. Its protein product is CASSVGQQYQETQYF.

The J gene is TRBJ1-6, the V gene TRBV27; tentative D call: TRBD1 (6 bases). Germline CDR1 and CDR2: MNHEY and SMNVEV (reference sequence). CDR3 length: 14 residues. Trimming removed 8 bases at V and 9 bases at J, with 17 bases between. The CDR3 protein is CASSRQAASSPLHF. For the CDR3, the DNA is TGTGCCAGCTCAAGACAGGCGGCTAGTTCACCCCTCCACTTT.

The chain has TRBV5-1 and TRBJ2-2; 8 bases align to TRBD1. After removal of 4 bases from V and 5 bases from J, the junction contained 7 bases not matched to a gene. The CDR3 sequence is 15 residues long. Looked up from germline, CDR1 is SGHRS and CDR2 is YFSETQ. DNA of the CDR3: TGCGCCAGCAGCGACCGGACAGGGCGGACCGGGGAGCTGTTTTTT. Encoded protein: CASSDRTGRTGELFF. Drawing the rest from reference TRBV5-1 and TRBJ2-2, the complete variable domain is KAGVTQTPRYLIKTRGQQVTLSCSPISGHRSVSWYQQTPGQGLQFLFEYFSETQRNKGNFPGRFSGRQFSNSRSEMNVSTLELGDSALYLCASSDRTGRTGELFFGEGSRLTVL.

This chain connects TRBV7-2 to TRBJ2-7, with D maybe TRBD2 (6 bases). V gave up 0 bases and J gave up 6 bases, with 12 bases separating them. Germline V gives CDR1 SGHTA, CDR2 FQGNSA. The CDR3 length is 14 residues. The CDR3 region is CASSLAPGRSEQYF. CDR3 DNA sequence: TGTGCCAGCAGCTTAGCCCCAGGGAGGAGCGAGCAGTACTTC.

The CDR3, as DNA: TGTGCCAGCAGTACCCCTCAGGGGGCTTCTGGAGGCTACACCTTC. Its translation is CASSTPQGASGGYTF. J is TRBJ1-2 and V is TRBV5-4; 8 bases agree with TRBD1. The CDR3 has 15 amino acids. The germline V gene encodes CDR1 SGHNT and CDR2 YYREEE (reference sequence). The V and J ends lost 5 bases and 8 bases, in that order; junction bases with no gene match: 14.

This clone was detected a few times. V usage is TRBV30 and J usage is TRBJ1-1, with a weak D call TRBD1 (5 bases). CDR1 and CDR2 from the germline V gene are GTSNPN and SVGIG (reference sequence). This CDR3 is built from 12 residues. Between the trimmed V and J ends, which lost 3 bases and 3 bases, there was a span of 8 bases. In DNA, the CDR3 is TGTGCCTGGAGCAAACAGGACACTGAAGCTTTCTTT. It is translated as CAWSKQDTEAFF.

V is TRBV7-6 and J is TRBJ1-4; D gene unclear. The V gene's germline CDR1 is SGHVS and CDR2 FNYEAQ. V was trimmed by 0 bases and J by 7 bases, leaving 12 bases between them. CDR3 length equals 15 residues. CDR3 DNA sequence: TGTGCCAGCAGCTTAGCGGTAGGGCGAAGTGAAAAACTGTTTTTT. It encodes CASSLAVGRSEKLFF.

The chain combines TRBV5-1 with TRBJ1-4; 7 bases match TRBD1. The J segment lost 5 bases and the V segment lost 7 bases, leaving 11 bases of the junction unmatched. CDR3 length: 15 residues. The germline gives CDR1 SGHRS, CDR2 YFSETQ. CDR3 coding DNA: TGCGCCAGCCAGCCCCGACAGGGAAGCAATGAAAAACTGTTTTTT. Its protein is CASQPRQGSNEKLFF.

V usage is TRBV14 and J usage is TRBJ2-7; no reliable D call. V was shortened by 1 base and J by 4 bases, with 5 bases between the two germline ends. Germline CDR1 reads SGHDN; CDR2 reads FVKESK. The CDR3 runs to 12 residues. The CDR3 DNA reads as TGTGCCAGCAGCCAAGCCCGTTACGAGCAGTACTTC. It encodes CASSQARYEQYF.

This chain connects TRBV7-8 to TRBJ2-1; 9 nucleotides match TRBD1. V shed 5 bases and J 3 bases; nucleotides not matched to a gene: 5. Germline CDR1 reads SGHVS; CDR2 reads FQNEAQ. This CDR3 comprises 15 residues. The CDR3, as DNA: TGTGCCAGCAGCCTCGGGACAGGGAGCTACAATGAGCAGTTCTTC. It is translated as CASSLGTGSYNEQFF.

CDR3 coding DNA: TGTGCCAGCAGTGAGAACAGGGCCACTGAAGCTTTCTTT. It specifies CASSENRATEAFF. The V gene is TRBV6-1, the J gene TRBJ1-1; D may be TRBD1 (6 bases). Germline V CDR1 and CDR2: MNHNS, SASEGT. Trimming took off 3 bases at V and 4 bases at J, with 9 bases between the two ends. The CDR3 loop spans 13 amino acids.

V and J are TRBV6-5 and TRBJ1-3; TRBD1 matches at 7 bases. Germline CDR1 and CDR2: MNHEY and SVGAGI. The CDR3 is 15 residues long. Losses at the gene ends were 4 bases for V and 2 bases for J; bases not matched to a gene: 5. The chain's CDR3 is CASSFRGLAGNTIYF. The CDR3 bases are TGTGCCAGCAGTTTTAGGGGGCTTGCTGGAAACACCATATATTTT.

This sequence joins TRBV9 and TRBJ2-7; possibly TRBD2 for D (5 bases). The germline V gene has CDR1 SGDLS and CDR2 YYNGEE. V was trimmed by 1 base and J by 2 bases, leaving 10 bases between them. The CDR3 extends over 14 amino acids. The chain's CDR3 is CASSVSSVAYEQYF. CDR3 coding DNA: TGTGCCAGCAGCGTAAGTAGCGTTGCCTACGAGCAGTACTTC.

The V and J genes are TRBV5-1 and TRBJ2-1, with D maybe TRBD1 (6 bases). The germline CDR1 and CDR2 sequences are SGHRS and YFSETQ. CDR3 length equals 13 residues. Trimming cost V 4 bases and J 9 bases, with 14 bases left between them. Here the CDR3 DNA reads TGCGCCAGCAGCCCTCTTCTAGGGGGTGAGCAGTTCTTC. This sequence encodes CASSPLLGGEQFF.

This rearrangement joins TRBV4-2 to TRBJ2-3; D gene ambiguous. This CDR3 has 15 residues. With 4 bases removed from V and 5 bases from J, the gap between germline ends came to 16 bases. Per the germline V gene, CDR1 is LGHNA and CDR2 is YNFKEQ. CDR3 nucleotide sequence: TGTGCCAGCAGCCCTCGGGCCGGCAACCTAGATACGCAGTATTTT. This sequence encodes CASSPRAGNLDTQYF.